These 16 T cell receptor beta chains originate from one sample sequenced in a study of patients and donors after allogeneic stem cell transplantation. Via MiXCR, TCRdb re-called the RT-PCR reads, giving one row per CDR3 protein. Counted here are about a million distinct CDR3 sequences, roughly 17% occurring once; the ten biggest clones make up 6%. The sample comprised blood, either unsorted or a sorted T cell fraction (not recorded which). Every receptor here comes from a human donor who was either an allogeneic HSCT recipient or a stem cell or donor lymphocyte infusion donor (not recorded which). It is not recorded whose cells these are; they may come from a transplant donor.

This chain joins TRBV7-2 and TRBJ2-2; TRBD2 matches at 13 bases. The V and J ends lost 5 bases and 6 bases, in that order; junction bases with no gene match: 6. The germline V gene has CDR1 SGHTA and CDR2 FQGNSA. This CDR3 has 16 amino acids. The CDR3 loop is CASSPGLAGVPGELFF. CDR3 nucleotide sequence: TGTGCCAGCAGCCCCGGACTAGCGGGGGTTCCCGGGGAGCTGTTTTTT. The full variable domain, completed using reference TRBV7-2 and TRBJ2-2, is GAGVSQSPSNKVTEKGKDVELRCDPISGHTALYWYRQSLGQGLEFLIYFQGNSAPDKSGLPSDRFSAERTGGSVSTLTIQRTQQEDSAVYLCASSPGLAGVPGELFFGEGSRLTVL.

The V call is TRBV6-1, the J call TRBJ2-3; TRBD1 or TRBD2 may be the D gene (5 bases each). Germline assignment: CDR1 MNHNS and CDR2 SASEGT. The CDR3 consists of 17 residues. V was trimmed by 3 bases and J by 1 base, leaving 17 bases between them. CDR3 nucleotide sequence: TGTGCCAGCAGTGAGCGGGTCGAGGGGTTGGGCACAGATACGCAGTATTTT. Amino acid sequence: CASSERVEGLGTDTQYF.

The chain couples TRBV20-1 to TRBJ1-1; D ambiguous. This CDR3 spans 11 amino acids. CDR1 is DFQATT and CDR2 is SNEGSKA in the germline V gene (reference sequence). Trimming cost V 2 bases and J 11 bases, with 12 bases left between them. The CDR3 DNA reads TGCAGTGCTAGAACCTCCAGTCGGGCTTTCTTT. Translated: CSARTSSRAFF.

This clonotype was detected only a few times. CDR3 coding DNA: TGTGCCAGCAGTTACTCGATGCTAGCGGGCGCAGTGTACTTC. Its protein is CASSYSMLAGAVYF. The genes are TRBV6-5 and TRBJ2-4, with TRBD2 matching over 8 bases. Germline V lookup: CDR1 MNHEY, CDR2 SVGAGI. V gave up 0 bases and J gave up 15 bases; unmatched junction bases: 10. The CDR3 consists of 14 residues.

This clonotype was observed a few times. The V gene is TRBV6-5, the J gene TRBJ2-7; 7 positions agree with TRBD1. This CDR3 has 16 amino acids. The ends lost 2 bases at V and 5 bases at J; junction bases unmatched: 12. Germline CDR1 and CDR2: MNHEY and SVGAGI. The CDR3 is CASSYPLVGGLHEQYF. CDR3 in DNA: TGTGCCAGCAGTTACCCCTTAGTAGGGGGCCTCCACGAGCAGTACTTC.

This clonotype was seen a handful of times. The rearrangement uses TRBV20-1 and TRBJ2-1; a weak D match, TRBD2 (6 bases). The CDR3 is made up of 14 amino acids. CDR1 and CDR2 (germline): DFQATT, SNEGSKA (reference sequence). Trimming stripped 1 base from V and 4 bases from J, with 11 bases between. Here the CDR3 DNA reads TGCAGTGCTAGAGGACTAGTGTTATACAATGAGCAGTTCTTC. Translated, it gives CSARGLVLYNEQFF.

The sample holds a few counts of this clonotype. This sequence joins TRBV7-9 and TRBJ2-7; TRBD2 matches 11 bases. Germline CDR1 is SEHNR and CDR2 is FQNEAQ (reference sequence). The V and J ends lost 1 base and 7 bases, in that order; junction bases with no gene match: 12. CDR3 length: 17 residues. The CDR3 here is CASSLGLAGGIGEEQYF. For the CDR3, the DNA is TGTGCCAGCAGCTTAGGGCTAGCGGGAGGCATCGGCGAGGAGCAGTACTTC.

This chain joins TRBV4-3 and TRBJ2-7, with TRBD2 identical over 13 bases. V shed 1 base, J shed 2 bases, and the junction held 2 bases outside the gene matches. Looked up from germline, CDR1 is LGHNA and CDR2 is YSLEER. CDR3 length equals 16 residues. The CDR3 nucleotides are TGCGCCAGCAGCCAAGGACTAGCGGGGGGAACCTACGAGCAGTACTTC. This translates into CASSQGLAGGTYEQYF.

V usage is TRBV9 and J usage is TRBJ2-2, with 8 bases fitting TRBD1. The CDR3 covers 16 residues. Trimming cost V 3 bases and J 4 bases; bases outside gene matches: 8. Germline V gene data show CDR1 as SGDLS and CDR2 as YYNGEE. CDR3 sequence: CASSARTGHSTGELFF. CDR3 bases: TGTGCCAGCAGCGCCCGGACAGGGCACTCCACCGGGGAGCTGTTTTTT.

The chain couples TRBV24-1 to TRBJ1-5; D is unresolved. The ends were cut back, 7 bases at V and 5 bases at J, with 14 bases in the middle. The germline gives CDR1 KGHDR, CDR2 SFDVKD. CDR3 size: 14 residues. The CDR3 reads CATSGSHIDQPQHF. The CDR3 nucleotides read TGTGCCACCAGCGGGTCCCATATAGATCAGCCCCAGCATTTT.

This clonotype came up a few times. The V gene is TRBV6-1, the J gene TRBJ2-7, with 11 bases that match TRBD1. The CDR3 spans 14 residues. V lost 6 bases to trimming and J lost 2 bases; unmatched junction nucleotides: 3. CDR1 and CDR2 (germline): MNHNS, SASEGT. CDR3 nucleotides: TGTGCCAGCAGGAAGGACAGGGGGCCCTACGAGCAGTACTTC. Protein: CASRKDRGPYEQYF.

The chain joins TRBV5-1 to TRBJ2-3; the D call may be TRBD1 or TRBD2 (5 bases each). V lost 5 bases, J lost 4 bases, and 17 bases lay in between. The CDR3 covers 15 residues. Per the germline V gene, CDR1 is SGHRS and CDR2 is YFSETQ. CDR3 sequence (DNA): TGCGCCAGCAGGTCAAGCCTGGGGGACGCAGATACGCAGTATTTT. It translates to CASRSSLGDADTQYF.

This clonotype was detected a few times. This chain's CDR3 is CSARRASGTTYEQYF. Here the CDR3 DNA reads TGCAGTGCTAGACGGGCTAGCGGCACAACCTACGAGCAGTACTTC. The rearrangement links TRBV20-1 to TRBJ2-7, with 7 positions matching TRBD2. The CDR3 runs 15 residues. The germline CDR1 and CDR2 sequences are DFQATT and SNEGSKA (reference sequence). The V and J ends lost 2 bases and 2 bases, in that order; junction bases with no gene match: 9.

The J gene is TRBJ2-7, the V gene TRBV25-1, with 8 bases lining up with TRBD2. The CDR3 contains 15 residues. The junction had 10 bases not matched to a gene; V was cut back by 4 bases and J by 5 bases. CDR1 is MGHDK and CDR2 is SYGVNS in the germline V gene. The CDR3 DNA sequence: TGTGCCAGCAGTGGCAGGGGCTCGGGGGGGAACGAGCAGTACTTC. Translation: CASSGRGSGGNEQYF.

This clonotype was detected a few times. The CDR3 loop is CASSSTRQVLSEQYF. DNA for the CDR3: TGCGCCAGCAGCTCAACCCGGCAGGTACTCTCCGAGCAGTACTTC. V and J are TRBV5-1 and TRBJ2-7; D remains ambiguous. The CDR3 totals 15 residues. The germline CDR1 and CDR2 sequences are SGHRS and YFSETQ. Trimming took off 3 bases at V and 6 bases at J, with 19 bases between the two ends. The full variable domain, completed using reference TRBV5-1 and TRBJ2-7, is KAGVTQTPRYLIKTRGQQVTLSCSPISGHRSVSWYQQTPGQGLQFLFEYFSETQRNKGNFPGRFSGRQFSNSRSEMNVSTLELGDSALYLCASSSTRQVLSEQYFGPGTRLTVT.

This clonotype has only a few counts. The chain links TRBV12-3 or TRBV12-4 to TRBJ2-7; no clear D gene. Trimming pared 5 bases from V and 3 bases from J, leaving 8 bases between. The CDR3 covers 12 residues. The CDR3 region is CASSPQLYEQYF. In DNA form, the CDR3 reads TGTGCCAGCAGTCCACAACTCTACGAGCAGTACTTC.